The 14 T cell receptor beta chains below come from one sample, sequenced in a study of Tregs in tolerant kidney transplant recipients. The repertoire was sequenced with immunoSEQ multiplex PCR; TCRdb's copy has only in-frame clones and lacks some. This table lists under 35,000 clones. The sequenced sample was CD8+ T cells from blood, obtained before the transplant. Every receptor here comes from a human donor who received a combined kidney and bone marrow transplant.

Regarding this clone: Sequencing ends 3 residues short of the CDR3 end; the germline J gene provides the rest. V gene TRBV20-1 combines with J gene TRBJ2-1; 9 positions match TRBD2. V lost 2 bases, J lost 5 bases, and 10 bases stayed unmatched. Per the germline V gene, CDR1 is DFQATT and CDR2 is SNEGSKA (reference sequence). This CDR3 region has 16 residues. The CDR3: CSARPLGTSHHNEQFF. The CDR3 bases that were read are TGCAGTGCTAGACCCCTCGGGACTAGCCATCACAATGAG.

For this clone: From the germline J gene comes the end of the CDR3, since the read stops 3 residues before it. This sequence joins TRBV13 and TRBJ2-5; perhaps TRBD2 as D (5 bases). The V gene lost 4 bases and the J gene lost 5 bases, with 11 bases spanning the gap. Germline V gives CDR1 PRHDT, CDR2 FYEKMQ (reference sequence). This CDR3 has 13 amino acids. The DNA read from the CDR3 is TGTGCCAGCAGCTCGGACTCGAGGGAGACC. Encoded protein: CASSSDSRET. The whole CDR3 is CASSSDSRETQYF.

Of note for this clone: The read halts 3 residues ahead of the CDR3 end, with the missing end drawn from the germline J gene. The chain is built from TRBV2 and TRBJ2-7; 7 bases map to TRBD2. The junction had 13 bases not matched to a gene; V was cut back by 7 bases and J by 4 bases. The CDR3 loop spans 15 amino acids. Germline V gives CDR1 SNHLY, CDR2 FYNNEI. The chain's CDR3 is CASKELATAGYEQYF. CDR3 DNA (partial): TGTGCCAGCAAAGAACTAGCGACTGCCGGGTACGAG.

Notes on this clone: The CDR3 extends 3 residues past the end of the read, so its final part is completed from the germline J gene. The chain combines TRBV5-4 with TRBJ1-1, with D perhaps TRBD1 (6 bases). The CDR3 is made up of 14 amino acids. With 7 bases removed from V and 0 bases from J, the gap between germline ends came to 13 bases. The germline CDR1 and CDR2 sequences are SGHNT and YYREEE (reference sequence). The CDR3 loop reads CASQGSRLNTEAFF. Incomplete CDR3 DNA: TGTGCCAGCCAGGGGTCTCGGTTGAACACTGAA.

To note about this clone: The missing CDR3 end, 3 residues past where the read stops, is filled in from the germline J gene. J is TRBJ2-5 and V is TRBV5-5; D unclear. Germline V lookup: CDR1 SGHKS, CDR2 YYEKEE (reference sequence). CDR3 size: 14 residues. V lost 0 bases and J 1 base, leaving 7 bases between the germline ends. The CDR3 loop reads CASSLDSRQETQYF. The sequenced CDR3 bases are TGTGCCAGCAGCTTGGACAGTCGCCAAGAGACC.

Details on this clone: The CDR3 is cut off 3 residues early in the read; its end comes from the germline J gene. This chain joins TRBV7-6 and TRBJ2-7, with D perhaps matching TRBD2 (6 bases). V gave up 5 bases and J gave up 1 base, with 9 bases separating them. The CDR3 loop spans 13 amino acids. Germline CDR1 SGHVS, CDR2 FNYEAQ. The CDR3 protein is CASSPGTSYEQYF. Incomplete CDR3 DNA: TGTGCCAGCAGCCCGGGGACTTCCTACGAG.

Turning to this clone: The read finishes 3 residues shy of the CDR3 end, and the germline J gene is used to complete it. The gene calls are TRBV19 and TRBJ2-7; 9 bases line up with TRBD1. Germline CDR1 reads LNHDA; CDR2 reads SQIVND (reference sequence). This CDR3 region has 15 residues. V was pared by 3 bases and J by 4 bases, with 7 bases of the junction left unmatched. The sequenced CDR3 bases are TGTGCCAGTAGTATCGGCGGGACAGGGTGGTACGAG. Amino acid sequence: CASSIGGTGWYE. The whole CDR3 reads CASSIGGTGWYEQYF.

Comment on this clone: Coverage ceases 3 residues before the CDR3 finishes, and the germline J gene fills in the end. This sequence joins TRBV2 and TRBJ2-2; 7 bases fit TRBD2. After removal of 10 bases from V and 1 base from J, the junction contained 6 bases not matched to a gene. CDR1 is SNHLY, CDR2 FYNNEI, per germline. The CDR3 sequence is 14 residues long. CDR3: CAIRDYQNTGELFF. The part of the CDR3 DNA that was read is TGTGCCATTCGGGACTACCAGAACACCGGGGAG.

As for this clone: The read ends 3 residues before the CDR3 terminus; that terminus is restored from the germline J gene. The chain combines TRBV29-1 with TRBJ2-3; TRBD2 aligns across 9 bases. Per germline, CDR1 SQVTM and CDR2 ANQGSEA. This CDR3 is built from 13 residues. Trimming at V came to 5 bases and at J to 5 bases, leaving 5 bases not matched to a gene. The DNA read from the CDR3 is TGCAGCGTTTTAGCGGGAGTGATAGATACG. It translates to CSVLAGVIDT. The complete CDR3 sequence is CSVLAGVIDTQYF.

CDR3 DNA (partial): TGTGCCAGCCGTATGGACAGCCCTAGCAATCAGCCC. It translates to CASRMDSPSNQP. The complete CDR3 sequence is CASRMDSPSNQPQHF. The V gene is TRBV19, the J gene TRBJ1-5, with D perhaps matching TRBD1 (6 bases). The read is 3 residues too short to cover the CDR3 end, so that end is filled in from the germline J gene. The V gene's germline CDR1 is LNHDA and CDR2 SQIVND (reference sequence). The CDR3 totals 15 residues. Trimming took off 9 bases at V and 0 bases at J, with 15 bases between the two ends.

A remark on this clone: The read ends 3 residues early relative to the CDR3; the germline J gene fills the gap. The chain couples TRBV7-6 to TRBJ2-7; tentative D call: TRBD2 (6 bases). Germline CDR1 is SGHVS and CDR2 is FNYEAQ. V dropped 5 bases and J dropped 5 bases, with 13 bases sitting between them. The CDR3 totals 13 residues. The CDR3 region is CASSPSTSNEQYF. CDR3 DNA (partial): TGTGCCAGCAGCCCCAGTACTAGCAACGAG.

As for this clone: From the germline J gene comes the end of the CDR3, since the read stops 3 residues before it. V is TRBV18 and J is TRBJ1-1; TRBD1 aligns across 10 bases. CDR3 length: 13 amino acids. CDR1 is KGHSH, CDR2 LQKENI, per germline. V lost 7 bases to trimming and J lost 4 bases; unmatched junction nucleotides: 3. CDR3 residues: CASWGQGITEAFF. Partial CDR3 DNA: TGTGCCAGCTGGGGACAGGGGATCACTGAA.

Notes on this clone: The read falls 3 residues short of the CDR3 end, and the missing part is taken from the germline J gene. The chain carries TRBV5-4 and TRBJ1-2, with 9 positions matching TRBD1. The CDR3 length is 13 residues. Per the germline V gene, CDR1 is SGHNT and CDR2 is YYREEE (reference sequence). V lost 6 bases and J lost 3; bases outside the gene matches: 3. The CDR3 bases that were read are TGTGCCAGCACCTACAGGGGGCACTATGGC. Translating it yields CASTYRGHYG. The full CDR3 is CASTYRGHYGYTF.

As concerns this clone: The read falls 3 residues short of the CDR3 end, and the missing part is taken from the germline J gene. This chain joins TRBV19 and TRBJ2-7, with no clear D. The CDR3 runs 12 residues. V was clipped by 5 bases and J by 1 base, with 6 bases between them. Germline CDR1 LNHDA, CDR2 SQIVND (reference sequence). The CDR3 DNA, read in part, is TGTGCCAGTAGTGACATGTCCTACGAG. Translation: CASSDMSYE. The entire CDR3 protein reads CASSDMSYEQYF.